This T cell receptor beta chain derives from a study of breast tumors, draining lymph nodes, adjacent tissues. Study-wide points: Tumor TCR diversity was below lymph nodes but above nontumor tissue.

V was clipped by 2 bases and J by 2 bases, with 6 bases between them. The CDR3 consists of 13 residues. CDR1 is SGHTA and CDR2 is FQGTGA in the germline V gene. TCRdb re-called the multiplex PCR reads with MiXCR, one entry per CDR3 protein. The table lists 11,000 or so distinct CDR3 sequences, under 40% of them singletons. The sample holds many counts of this clonotype. Its antigen is unknown. The rearrangement uses TRBV7-3 and TRBJ2-5; D unresolved. The sequence derives from a female donor with breast cancer. Some clones in this sample may be carry-over from other donors' samples. The material sequenced was breast tumor tissue. The CDR3 here is CASSLYPQETQYF. Here the CDR3 DNA reads TGTGCCAGCAGCTTATATCCTCAAGAGACCCAGTACTTC.